A selection of T cell receptor beta chains follows, all from one sample in a study of cytomegalovirus exposure and HLA in healthy donors. TCRdb's table, derived via immunoSEQ multiplex PCR, lists solely in-frame clones and lacks some. The sample includes 150,000 to 200,000 clones, roughly four fifths of them seen just once. Sample: PBMCs. The source of these receptors is a woman between 35 and 50 years old in good health and CMV-seronegative. Both conserved end residues are part of each CDR3. The D gene is left open where the match is weak. Some rows mark clone size as missing; the rest say once, few, many or name a class of expanded clone.

V	J	size	D	CDR3	DNA
TRBV7-2	TRBJ1-1	-	TRBD1	CASSSRQGANTEAFF	TGTGCCAGCAGCTCCCGACAGGGCGCGAACACTGAAGCTTTCTTT
TRBV11-2	TRBJ2-3	-	-	CASSLRRGGGPTDTQYF	TGTGCCAGCAGCTTACGGAGAGGGGGTGGCCCCACAGATACGCAGTATTTT
TRBV28	TRBJ1-1	-	-	CASMEGREAFF	TGTGCCAGCATGGAGGGCCGTGAAGCTTTCTTT
TRBV5-1	TRBJ2-1	few	TRBD1	CASSLGQVENEQFF	TGCGCCAGCAGCCTAGGACAGGTGGAGAATGAGCAGTTCTTC
TRBV2	TRBJ1-1	-	-	CASSRTEMNTEAFF	TGTGCCAGCAGTCGGACAGAGATGAACACTGAAGCTTTCTTT
TRBV11-2	TRBJ2-5	-	TRBD2	CASSLAGLAGGGETQYF	TGTGCCAGCAGCTTAGCGGGACTAGCGGGAGGAGGAGAGACCCAGTACTTC
TRBV27	TRBJ1-5	-	-	CASSLFGRPQHF	TGTGCCAGCAGTTTATTCGGGAGGCCCCAGCATTTT
TRBV30	TRBJ2-1	-	-	CAFGGGEQFF	TGTGCCTTCGGTGGCGGTGAGCAGTTCTTC
TRBV27	TRBJ2-1	-	-	CASRPVEGGYNEQFF	TGTGCCAGCAGGCCCGTGGAAGGGGGCTACAATGAGCAGTTCTTC
TRBV6-1	TRBJ2-2	-	TRBD1	CASSPTGSTGELFF	TGTGCCAGCAGTCCGACAGGGAGTACCGGGGAGCTGTTTTTT
TRBV7-3	TRBJ2-2	few	-	CASSLRGSETGELFF	TGTGCCAGCAGCTTACGAGGGAGCGAAACCGGGGAGCTGTTTTTT
TRBV6-6	TRBJ2-1	-	TRBD2	CASSYFGLANEQFF	TGTGCCAGCAGTTACTTTGGACTAGCAAATGAGCAGTTCTTC
TRBV6-5	TRBJ2-7	-	-	CASSYTPGGPREQYF	TGTGCCAGCAGTTATACCCCTGGAGGGCCGCGGGAGCAGTACTTC
TRBV18	TRBJ2-1	once	TRBD2	CASSPGTIYNEQFF	TGTGCCAGCTCCCCCGGGACTATCTACAATGAGCAGTTCTTC
TRBV7-3	TRBJ2-5	-	-	CASSSTGRETQYF	TGTGCCAGCAGCTCGACAGGGAGGGAGACCCAGTACTTC
TRBV4-1	TRBJ2-3	few	TRBD2	CASSQASGRGTDTQYF	TGCGCCAGCAGCCAAGCGAGCGGGAGGGGCACAGATACGCAGTATTTT
TRBV30	TRBJ1-5	-	-	CAWSSSGFQPQHF	TGTGCCTGGAGTTCATCGGGGTTTCAGCCCCAGCATTTT
TRBV18	TRBJ2-6	-	-	CASSLGALRPSSGANVLTF	TGTGCCAGCTCACTCGGAGCACTTAGGCCCTCCTCTGGGGCCAACGTCCTGACTTTC
TRBV11-3	TRBJ1-4	-	TRBD1	CASSPRQGDPEKLFF	TGTGCCAGCAGCCCCCGACAGGGGGATCCTGAAAAACTGTTTTTT
TRBV5-1	TRBJ2-2	-	-	CASSLDRNTGELFF	TGCGCCAGCAGCTTGGACAGGAACACCGGGGAGCTGTTTTTT
TRBV7-9	TRBJ1-1	-	TRBD1	CASSLGYRDRGVNTEAFF	TGTGCCAGCAGCTTAGGCTACCGGGACAGGGGCGTGAACACTGAAGCTTTCTTT
TRBV6-1	TRBJ2-1	-	TRBD1	CASSEAGTGFYNEQFF	TGTGCCAGCAGTGAAGCAGGGACAGGGTTCTACAATGAGCAGTTCTTC
TRBV6-1	TRBJ1-6	-	-	CASSEVLTGNRPDSPLHF	TGTGCCAGCAGTGAAGTGCTCACAGGGAATCGGCCGGATTCACCCCTCCACTTT
TRBV5-5	TRBJ2-3	-	TRBD2	CASSLAGGKDTQYF	TGTGCCAGCAGCCTAGCGGGGGGTAAAGATACGCAGTATTTT
TRBV6-5	TRBJ2-7	-	-	CASSYSSGWAYEQYF	TGTGCCAGCAGTTACTCGAGCGGTTGGGCCTACGAGCAGTACTTC
TRBV21-1	TRBJ2-1	-	-	CASTSGTGSYNEQFF	TGTGCCAGCACCTCGGGGACAGGGTCCTACAATGAGCAGTTCTTC
TRBV7-2	TRBJ2-5	-	-	CASSPGNQETQYF	TGTGCCAGCAGCCCAGGGAACCAAGAGACCCAGTACTTC
TRBV6-5	TRBJ2-3	-	-	CASSRGRGTDTQYF	TGTGCCAGCAGCAGGGGAAGGGGTACAGATACGCAGTATTTT
TRBV6-5	TRBJ1-2	-	-	CASSYSLHGYGYTF	TGTGCCAGCAGTTACTCGCTTCACGGCTATGGCTACACCTTC
TRBV19	TRBJ1-1	-	-	CASSNTPHNTEAFF	TGTGCCAGTAGTAACACCCCACATAACACTGAAGCTTTCTTT
TRBV27	TRBJ2-1	-	-	CASSLTPSGPLNNEQFF	TGTGCCAGCAGTTTAACCCCCAGCGGCCCTTTGAACAATGAGCAGTTCTTC
TRBV7-2	TRBJ1-4	-	TRBD1	CASSLGQGDEKLFF	TGTGCCAGCAGCTTAGGACAGGGGGATGAAAAACTGTTTTTT
TRBV4-1	TRBJ1-2	-	-	CASSSREESNYGCTF	TGCGCCAGCAGCTCTCGGGAGGAGTCTAACTATGGCTGCACCTTC
TRBV4-2	TRBJ2-3	-	TRBD2	CASSQLTGVPGTSVTDTQYF	TGTGCCAGCAGCCAACTAACCGGGGTCCCCGGGACTAGCGTCACAGATACGCAGTATTTT
TRBV7-8	TRBJ2-7	few	TRBD2	CASSLVAGGWGEQYF	TGTGCCAGCAGCTTAGTTGCGGGAGGGTGGGGCGAGCAGTACTTC
TRBV5-1	TRBJ2-7	-	TRBD1	CASAISGQSSYEQYF	TGCGCCAGCGCAATATCGGGACAGTCCTCCTACGAGCAGTACTTC
TRBV25-1	TRBJ1-2	-	TRBD1	CASSESFPGQGVYTF	TGTGCCAGCAGTGAGTCATTTCCGGGACAGGGGGTATACACCTTC
TRBV15	TRBJ2-1	-	TRBD2	CATSRTLTSGAYNEQFF	TGTGCCACCAGCAGAACTCTGACTAGCGGGGCCTACAATGAGCAGTTCTTC
TRBV6-5	TRBJ2-1	-	-	CASSLDPASDNEQFF	TGTGCCAGCAGCCTCGATCCCGCTAGCGACAATGAGCAGTTCTTC
TRBV6-6	TRBJ2-7	-	-	CASSPGLNPFLYEQYF	TGTGCCAGCAGCCCGGGACTTAACCCGTTTCTCTACGAGCAGTACTTC
TRBV5-5	TRBJ2-3	once	-	CASSLFPSADTQYF	TGTGCCAGCAGCTTATTTCCTAGCGCGGATACGCAGTATTTT
TRBV28	TRBJ2-5	-	TRBD1	CASSPATGGAETQYF	TGTGCCAGCAGTCCAGCTACAGGGGGCGCGGAGACCCAGTACTTC
TRBV5-1	TRBJ2-7	-	-	CASSLEVKGAGEQYF	TGCGCCAGCAGCTTGGAAGTAAAAGGGGCCGGCGAGCAGTACTTC
TRBV5-5	TRBJ1-5	-	-	CASSSHVGGNQPQHF	TGTGCCAGCAGCTCTCACGTCGGGGGCAATCAGCCCCAGCATTTT
TRBV11-3	TRBJ2-2	-	TRBD2	CASSRTSGMGTGELFF	TGTGCCAGCAGCCGGACTAGCGGTATGGGCACCGGGGAGCTGTTTTTT